This T cell receptor beta chain was found in a study of T cell changes during pregnancy in multiple sclerosis. Per germline, CDR1 SGHNT and CDR2 YYREEE (reference sequence). The CDR3 has 15 amino acids. V trimming: 0 bases; J trimming: 4 bases; junction bases outside the gene matches: 5. Clones were read by immunoSEQ multiplex PCR, and TCRdb kept only the in-frame ones, dropping some. The repertoire has some 87,000 clones, 90% to 95% of them found once; the top ten carry around 1.1%. This specimen consisted of peripheral blood, obtained in the second trimester of pregnancy. The chain is built from TRBV5-4 and TRBJ1-2; 8 nucleotides line up with TRBD1. This sequence was found in a female donor with multiple sclerosis, enrolled in a pregnancy study. Here the CDR3 DNA reads TGTGCCAGCAGCTTGGACGGACAGGGACTCTATGGCTACACCTTC. Amino acids: CASSLDGQGLYGYTF. Together with reference TRBV5-4 and TRBJ1-2, the CDR3 gives the full variable domain: ETGVTQSPTHLIKTRGQQVTLRCSSQSGHNTVSWYQQALGQGPQFIFQYYREEENGRGNFPPRFSGLQFPNYSSELNVNALELDDSALYLCASSLDGQGLYGYTFGSGTRLTVV.